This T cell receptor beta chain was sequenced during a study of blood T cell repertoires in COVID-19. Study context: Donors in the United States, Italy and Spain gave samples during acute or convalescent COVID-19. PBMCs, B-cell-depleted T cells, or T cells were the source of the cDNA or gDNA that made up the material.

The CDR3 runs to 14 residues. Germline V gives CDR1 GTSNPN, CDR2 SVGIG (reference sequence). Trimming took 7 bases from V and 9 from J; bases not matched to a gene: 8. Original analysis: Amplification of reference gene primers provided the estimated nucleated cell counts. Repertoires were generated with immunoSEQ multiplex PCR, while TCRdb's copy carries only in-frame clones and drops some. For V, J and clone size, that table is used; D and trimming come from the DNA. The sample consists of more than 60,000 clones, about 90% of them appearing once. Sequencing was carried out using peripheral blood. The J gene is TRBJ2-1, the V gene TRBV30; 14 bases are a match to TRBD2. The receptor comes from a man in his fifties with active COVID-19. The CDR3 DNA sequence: TGTGCCTTGGCGACTAGCGGGAGGGCTGTTGAGCAGTTCTTC. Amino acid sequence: CALATSGRAVEQFF.